The source of this T cell receptor (beta chain) is a study of Ad26.COV2.S vaccination and SARS-CoV-2 variants. Profiled with immunoSEQ multiplex PCR; TCRdb holds only in-frame clones, not every one. The repertoire consists of about 320,000 clones, with about 86% occurring once and the leading ten covering 1.9%. J was trimmed by 7 bases and V by 10 bases; bases with no gene match: 13. CDR1 ENHRY and CDR2 SYGVKD come from the germline V gene. The CDR3 contains 15 residues. Treatment in this sample: roughly 18 received Ad26.COV2.S at low or high dose, single or two shots; 5 received placebo; per-sample allocation not given. Samples were taken on day 63 after the first vaccine or placebo injection. This clone was observed a handful of times.

The sample in question was peripheral blood, obtained in a trial of Ad26.COV2.S vaccine versus placebo. The clonotype originates from a person aged 18-65 years who received the Ad26.COV2.S COVID-19 vaccine or a placebo. The gene calls are TRBV10-3 and TRBJ1-6; 7 nucleotides match TRBD1. The CDR3 nucleotides read TGTGCCACCACAGGGGAACCAGGGGGGAATTCACCCCTCCACTTT. This gives the protein CATTGEPGGNSPLHF.